The entry below describes one T cell receptor (beta chain). Its specificity is unknown. CDR1 is LNHDA, CDR2 SQIVND, per germline (reference sequence). Trimming at V came to 3 bases and at J to 10 bases, leaving 10 bases not matched to a gene. The CDR3 length is 14 residues. The method was immunoSEQ multiplex PCR; TCRdb's version includes in-frame clones alone and lacks a portion of them. The sample yields about 160,000 clones, approximately 88% seen once. The data stem from a study of T cell responses to AZD1222 COVID-19 vaccine. Study outcomes and limitations: Nearly half of spike-specific TCRs reportedly target unmutated variant regions. Spike-wide coverage was observed for vaccine-associated CD4 TCRs, with dominant responses at 160-218 and 743-854. Baseline serology detected seropositivity in only six AZD1222 recipients.

Sequencing used peripheral blood, obtained 28 days after the second AZD1222 dose. This sequence joins TRBV19 and TRBJ1-2; the match to TRBD1 covers 8 bases. This TCR came from an adult who received the AZD1222 COVID-19 vaccine. The CDR3 spells CASSITGGGMPYTF. DNA of the CDR3: TGTGCCAGTAGTATTACAGGGGGGGGCATGCCCTACACCTTC.